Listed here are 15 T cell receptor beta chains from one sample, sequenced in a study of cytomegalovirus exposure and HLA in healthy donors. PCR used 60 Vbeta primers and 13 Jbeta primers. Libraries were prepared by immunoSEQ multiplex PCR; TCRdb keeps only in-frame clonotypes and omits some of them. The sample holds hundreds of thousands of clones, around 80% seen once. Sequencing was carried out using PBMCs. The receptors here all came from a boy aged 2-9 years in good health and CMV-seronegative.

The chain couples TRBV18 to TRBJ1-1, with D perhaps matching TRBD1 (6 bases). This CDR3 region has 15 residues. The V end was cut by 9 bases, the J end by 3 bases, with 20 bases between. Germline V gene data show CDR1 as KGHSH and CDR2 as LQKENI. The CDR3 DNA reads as TGTGCCAGTAACAGTGGGGGCTCAGGCCACACTGAAGCTTTCTTT. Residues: CASNSGGSGHTEAFF.

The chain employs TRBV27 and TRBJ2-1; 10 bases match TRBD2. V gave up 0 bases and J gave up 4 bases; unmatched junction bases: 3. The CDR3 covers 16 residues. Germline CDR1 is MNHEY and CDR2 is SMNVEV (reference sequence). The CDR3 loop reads CASSLSSGLAYNEQFF. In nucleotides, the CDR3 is TGTGCCAGCAGTTTATCATCGGGACTAGCGTACAATGAGCAGTTCTTC.

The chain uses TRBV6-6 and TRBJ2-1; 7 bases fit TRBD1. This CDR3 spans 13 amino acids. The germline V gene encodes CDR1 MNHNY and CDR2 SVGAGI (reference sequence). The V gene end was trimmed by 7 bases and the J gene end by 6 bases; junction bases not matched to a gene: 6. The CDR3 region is CASTGTEVNEQFF. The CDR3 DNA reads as TGTGCCAGCACCGGGACAGAGGTCAATGAGCAGTTCTTC.

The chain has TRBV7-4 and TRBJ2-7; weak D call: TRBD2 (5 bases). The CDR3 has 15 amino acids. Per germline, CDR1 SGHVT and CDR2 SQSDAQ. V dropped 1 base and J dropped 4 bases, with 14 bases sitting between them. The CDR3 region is CASSLEYGVEYEQYF. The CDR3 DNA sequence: TGTGCCAGCAGCTTAGAATACGGGGTGGAGTACGAGCAGTACTTC.

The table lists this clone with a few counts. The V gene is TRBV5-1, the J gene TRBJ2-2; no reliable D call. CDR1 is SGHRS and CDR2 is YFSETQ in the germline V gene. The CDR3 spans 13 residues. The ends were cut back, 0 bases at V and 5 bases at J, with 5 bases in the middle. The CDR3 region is CASSLEQTGELFF. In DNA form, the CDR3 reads TGCGCCAGCAGCTTGGAACAAACCGGGGAGCTGTTTTTT.

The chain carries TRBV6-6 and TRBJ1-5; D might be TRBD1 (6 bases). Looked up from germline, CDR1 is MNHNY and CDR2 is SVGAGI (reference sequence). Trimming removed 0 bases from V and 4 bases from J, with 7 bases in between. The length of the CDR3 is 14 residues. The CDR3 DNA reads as TGTGCCAGCAGTTACTCGCAGGGGAATCAGCCCCAGCATTTT. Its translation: CASSYSQGNQPQHF.

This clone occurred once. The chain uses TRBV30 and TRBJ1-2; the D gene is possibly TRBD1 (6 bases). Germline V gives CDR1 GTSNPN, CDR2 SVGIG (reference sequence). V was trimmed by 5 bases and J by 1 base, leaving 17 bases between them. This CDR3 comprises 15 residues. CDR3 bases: TGTGCCTGGTCCCCAACCGGGACACTTAACTATGGCTACACCTTC. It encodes CAWSPTGTLNYGYTF.

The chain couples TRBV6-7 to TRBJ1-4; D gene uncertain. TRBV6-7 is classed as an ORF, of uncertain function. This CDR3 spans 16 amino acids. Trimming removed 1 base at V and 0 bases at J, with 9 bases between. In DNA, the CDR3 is TGTGCCAGCAGTTACTACAAGCGGGCAACTAATGAAAAACTGTTTTTT. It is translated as CASSYYKRATNEKLFF.

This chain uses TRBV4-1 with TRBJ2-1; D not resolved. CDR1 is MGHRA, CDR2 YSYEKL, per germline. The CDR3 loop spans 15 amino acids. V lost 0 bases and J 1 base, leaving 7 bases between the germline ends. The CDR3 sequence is CASSQDRASYNEQFF. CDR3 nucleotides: TGCGCCAGCAGCCAAGATAGAGCTTCCTACAATGAGCAGTTCTTC.

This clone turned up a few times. The CDR3 protein is CASSEGTLESNEKLFF. The CDR3 nucleotides are TGTGCCAGCAGTGAAGGGACACTGGAGAGCAATGAAAAACTGTTTTTT. This chain links TRBV2 with TRBJ1-4, with a possible D match to TRBD1 (5 bases). With 1 base removed from V and 5 bases from J, the gap between germline ends came to 14 bases. The germline V gene has CDR1 SNHLY and CDR2 FYNNEI. The CDR3 consists of 16 residues.

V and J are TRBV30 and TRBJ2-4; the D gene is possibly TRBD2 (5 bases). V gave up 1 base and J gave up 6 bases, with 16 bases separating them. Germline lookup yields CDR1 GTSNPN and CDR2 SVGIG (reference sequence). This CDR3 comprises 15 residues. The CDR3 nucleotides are TGTGCCTGGAGTGACCTGAGGGCCTCCGGAAACATTCAGTACTTC. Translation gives CAWSDLRASGNIQYF.

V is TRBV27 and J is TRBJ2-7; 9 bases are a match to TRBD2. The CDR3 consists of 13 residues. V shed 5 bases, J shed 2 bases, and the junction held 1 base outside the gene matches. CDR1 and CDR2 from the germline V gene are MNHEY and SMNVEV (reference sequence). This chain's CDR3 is CASSPSGTYEQYF. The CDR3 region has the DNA TGTGCCAGCAGTCCTAGCGGGACCTACGAGCAGTACTTC.

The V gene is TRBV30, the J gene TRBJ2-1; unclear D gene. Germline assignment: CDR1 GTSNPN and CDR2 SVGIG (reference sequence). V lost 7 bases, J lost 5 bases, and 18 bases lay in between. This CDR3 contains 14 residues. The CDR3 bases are TGTGCCTCACTCTCGAGGATTGGCAACAATGAGCAGTTCTTC. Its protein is CASLSRIGNNEQFF. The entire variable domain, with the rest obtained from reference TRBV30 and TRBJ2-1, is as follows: SQTIHQWPATLVQPVGSPLSLECTVEGTSNPNLYWYRQAAGRGLQLLFYSVGIGQISSEVPQNLSASRPQDRQFILSSKKLLLSDSGFYLCASLSRIGNNEQFFGPGTRLTVL.

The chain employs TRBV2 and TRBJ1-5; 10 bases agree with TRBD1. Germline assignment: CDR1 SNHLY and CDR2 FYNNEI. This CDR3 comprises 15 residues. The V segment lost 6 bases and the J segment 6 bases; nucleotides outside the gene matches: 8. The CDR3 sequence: CASRVGTGDVQPQHF. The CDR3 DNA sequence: TGTGCCAGCAGGGTCGGGACAGGGGATGTTCAGCCCCAGCATTTT.

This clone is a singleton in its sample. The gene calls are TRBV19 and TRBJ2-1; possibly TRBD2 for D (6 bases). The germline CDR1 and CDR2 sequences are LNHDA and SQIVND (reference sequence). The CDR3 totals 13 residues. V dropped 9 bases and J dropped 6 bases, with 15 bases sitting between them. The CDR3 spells CASTSGGLNEQFF. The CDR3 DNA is TGTGCCAGCACCTCCGGGGGACTCAATGAGCAGTTCTTC.